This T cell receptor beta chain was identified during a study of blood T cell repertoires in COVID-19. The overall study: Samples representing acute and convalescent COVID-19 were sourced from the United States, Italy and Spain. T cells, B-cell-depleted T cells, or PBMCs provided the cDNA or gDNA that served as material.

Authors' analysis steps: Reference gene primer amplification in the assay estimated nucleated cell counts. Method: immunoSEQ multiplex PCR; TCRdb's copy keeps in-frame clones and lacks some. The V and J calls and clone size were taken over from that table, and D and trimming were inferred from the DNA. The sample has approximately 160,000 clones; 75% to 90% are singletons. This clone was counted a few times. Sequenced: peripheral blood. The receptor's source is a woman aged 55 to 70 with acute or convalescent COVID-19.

CDR3 protein: CASSPGSGYTF. CDR3 in DNA: TGTGCCAGCAGCCCAGGGTCCGGCTACACCTTC. This rearrangement joins TRBV7-9 to TRBJ1-2; a weak D match, TRBD1 (5 bases). V shed 5 bases and J shed 8 bases, with 9 bases lying between them. Germline V gives CDR1 SEHNR, CDR2 FQNEAQ (reference sequence). This CDR3 comprises 11 residues.